Listed below are T cell receptor beta chains from one sample, sequenced in a study of blood T cell repertoires in COVID-19. Assay: immunoSEQ multiplex PCR; the TCRdb copy retains only in-frame clones and omits some. Of over 55,000 clones in the sample, about 85% were seen once. The sequenced sample was peripheral blood. These receptors were taken from a woman older than 75 with COVID-19, enrolled during active disease. The conserved cysteine and the conserved F or W are not part of the CDR3 here. Clone size is stated in some rows and not others, as once, few, many or a class when expanded.

TRBJ2-1 TRBV9 . ASSVPLAGAPNEQF
TRBJ2-1 TRBV6-5 . ASSLDRFLYNEQF
TRBJ1-5 TRBV6-5 . ASSYTRGQPQH
TRBJ2-3 TRBV25-1 once ASSRGGQADTQY
TRBJ1-1 TRBV6-1 . ASSDKANRNTEAF
TRBJ2-7 TRBV20-1 . SARQDREQY
TRBJ2-7 TRBV19 . ASSQPGQGSYEQY
TRBJ2-7 TRBV12-3/TRBV12-4 . ASSFDRGYEQY
TRBJ1-2 TRBV5-4 once ASSIGWGGGYT
TRBJ2-3 TRBV2 . ASSTYDGGDTQY
TRBJ1-2 TRBV6-5 . ASNQGYYGYT
TRBJ1-4 TRBV29-1 . SVDRGAYEKLF
TRBJ2-2 TRBV7-9 . ASSFPSYGGAPGELF
TRBJ1-5 TRBV11-2 . ASSLRRKGANSNQPQH
TRBJ2-1 TRBV5-1 . ASSFRPGTGHNEQF
TRBJ2-7 TRBV2 . ASSERGTRVSYEQY
TRBJ1-6 TRBV11-3 . ASSLEGAGDSPLH
TRBJ1-2 TRBV10-3 . ASKSGNYGYT
TRBJ2-2 TRBV27 . ASGRVGVFSNTGELF
TRBJ2-1 TRBV5-8 . ASSLGSGTYNEQF
TRBJ2-5 TRBV7-6 . ASSLRGLAGQETQY
TRBJ1-2 TRBV10-3 . AIRVTGLSYGYT
TRBJ1-3 TRBV6-6 . ASSRGGSGRTIY
TRBJ2-7 TRBV7-2 . ASSRWDRWYEQY
TRBJ2-3 TRBV7-9 . ASSPTDGTGRTDTQY
TRBJ1-1 TRBV12-3/TRBV12-4 . ASRREAVTEAF
TRBJ2-7 TRBV27 . ASSFVGGPYEQY
TRBJ2-5 TRBV9 . ASSVAGGGAGETQY
TRBJ2-1 TRBV9 . ASSVSGGGPSYNEQF
TRBJ2-7 TRBV27 . ASRFDRGDRLYYEQY
TRBJ1-2 TRBV12-3/TRBV12-4 once ASSRLQFSGYT
TRBJ2-5 TRBV5-6 once ASSVRQGETQY
TRBJ2-7 TRBV12-3/TRBV12-4 . ASSWDSRGEQY
TRBJ1-6 TRBV5-4 once ASSLGAGYNSPLH
TRBJ2-1 TRBV5-1 . ASSFSGGASNEQF
TRBJ2-1 TRBV5-1 . ASSLEPGKPYNEQF
TRBJ1-1 TRBV15 . ATSSPWGTTKAEAF
TRBJ1-5 TRBV6-5 . ASSYSKYGNQPQH
TRBJ1-2 TRBV6-6 few ASSPTENYGYT
TRBJ2-3 TRBV6-5 once ASTARGGRDTQY
TRBJ2-7 TRBV11-2 . ASSLVADSYEQY
TRBJ2-7 TRBV30 . AWSGLAGGRTSYEQY
TRBJ1-2 TRBV7-9 . ASSLARDRGRGYT
TRBJ1-2 TRBV27 once ASSTSRGSGYT
TRBJ2-3 TRBV5-4 . ASSRSRDRQTDTQY
TRBJ1-6 TRBV5-4 . ASSLQSSYNSPLH
TRBJ1-1 TRBV5-4 . ASSSDRVLGAF
TRBJ2-1 TRBV5-1 . ASSLALANEQF
TRBJ2-5 TRBV6-5 . ASSYGQLETQY
TRBJ1-2 TRBV2 . ASTRGDLFWGYT
TRBJ1-1 TRBV19 . ASRETENTEAF
TRBJ2-7 TRBV5-1 few ASSFNSGGFSYEQY
TRBJ2-1 TRBV12-5 . ASGFLTRSSYNEQF
TRBJ1-2 TRBV30 . AWSGGHGYT
TRBJ2-1 TRBV3-1/TRBV3-2 . ASSQDGWGGSLGNEQF
TRBJ2-2 TRBV30 . AWSRTDTGELF
TRBJ1-5 TRBV30 once AWSANRGGQPQH
TRBJ1-6 TRBV6-5 . ASSLQTGTDSPLH
TRBJ2-7 TRBV13 . ASSLGGREQY
TRBJ2-7 TRBV6-5 . ASSYSGATTYEQY